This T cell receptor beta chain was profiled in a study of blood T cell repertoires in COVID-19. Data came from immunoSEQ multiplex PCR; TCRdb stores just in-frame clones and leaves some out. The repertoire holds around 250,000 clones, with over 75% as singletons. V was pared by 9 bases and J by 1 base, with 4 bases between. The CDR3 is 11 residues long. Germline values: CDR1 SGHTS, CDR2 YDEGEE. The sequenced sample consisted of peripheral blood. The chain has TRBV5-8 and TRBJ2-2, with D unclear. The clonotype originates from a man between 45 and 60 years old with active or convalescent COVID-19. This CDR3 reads CATKNTGELFF. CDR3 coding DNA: TGTGCCACCAAGAACACCGGGGAGCTGTTTTTT.